This T cell receptor (beta chain) stems from a study of cytomegalovirus exposure and HLA in healthy donors. It was with 60 Vbeta and 13 Jbeta primers that the PCR ran. Profiled with immunoSEQ multiplex PCR; TCRdb holds only in-frame clones, not every one. This sample carries under 150,000 clones, more than 75% of them seen once, and the ten largest clones take just over 8%. Study-wide findings and caveats: Associated with HLA alleles at 0.05 false discovery rate in a later analysis were about 17,000 TCR beta sequences.

With regard to this clone: What it binds is unknown.

Between the trimmed V and J ends, which lost 2 bases and 4 bases, there was a span of 8 bases. The germline gives CDR1 SEHNR, CDR2 FQNEAQ (reference sequence). This CDR3 contains 13 residues. The J gene is TRBJ2-5, the V gene TRBV7-9; no firm D call. The sample consisted of PBMCs. The sequence derives from a woman aged 50 to 60 in good health and CMV-seropositive. The CDR3 spells CASSLFARETQYF. CDR3 DNA: TGTGCCAGCAGCTTATTTGCCAGAGAGACCCAGTACTTC.